This entry describes one T cell receptor (beta chain). Patients had blood sampled at baseline and again on cycle 4 day 1 and cycle 7 day 1. The V end lost 3 bases, the J end lost 4 bases, and 15 bases lay between the germline ends. Germline assignment: CDR1 LNHDA and CDR2 SQIVND (reference sequence). The CDR3 extends over 16 amino acids. Profiled with immunoSEQ multiplex PCR; TCRdb holds only in-frame clones, not every one. The sample consists of some 50,000 clones, around 87% of them appearing once. The data derive from a study of OX40 agonist ivuxolimab in advanced cancers. Study-wide context: Ivuxolimab, an agonistic anti-OX40 (CD134) antibody, was given to patients.

The material was CD4+ or CD8+ T cells sorted from blood, obtained in a trial of the OX40 agonist ivuxolimab. This chain links TRBV19 with TRBJ2-2; possible D gene TRBD1, 6 bases. The sequence was collected from an adult with an advanced solid tumor such as melanoma, head and neck, liver or kidney cancer. The CDR3 bases are TGTGCCAGTAGTATTTCTTCAGGGGCGGCCACCGGGGAGCTGTTTTTT. Translated: CASSISSGAATGELFF.